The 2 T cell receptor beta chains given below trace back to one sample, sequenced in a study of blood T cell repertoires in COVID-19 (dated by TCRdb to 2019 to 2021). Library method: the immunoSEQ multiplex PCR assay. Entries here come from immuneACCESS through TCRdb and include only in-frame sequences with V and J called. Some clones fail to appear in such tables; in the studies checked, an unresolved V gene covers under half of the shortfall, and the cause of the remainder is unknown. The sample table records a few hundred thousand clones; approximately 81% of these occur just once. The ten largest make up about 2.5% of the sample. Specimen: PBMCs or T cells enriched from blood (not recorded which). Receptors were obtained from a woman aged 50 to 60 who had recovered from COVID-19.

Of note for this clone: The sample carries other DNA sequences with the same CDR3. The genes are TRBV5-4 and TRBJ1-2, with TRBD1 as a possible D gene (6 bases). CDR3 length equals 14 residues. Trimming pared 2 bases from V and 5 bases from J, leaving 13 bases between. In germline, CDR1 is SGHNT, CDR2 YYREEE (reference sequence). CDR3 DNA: TGTGCCAGCAGCTTCCCAGGGGAGGGATATGGCTACACCTTC. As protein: CASSFPGEGYGYTF. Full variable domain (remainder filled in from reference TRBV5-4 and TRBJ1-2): ETGVTQSPTHLIKTRGQQVTLRCSSQSGHNTVSWYQQALGQGPQFIFQYYREEENGRGNFPPRFSGLQFPNYSSELNVNALELDDSALYLCASSFPGEGYGYTFGSGTRLTVV.

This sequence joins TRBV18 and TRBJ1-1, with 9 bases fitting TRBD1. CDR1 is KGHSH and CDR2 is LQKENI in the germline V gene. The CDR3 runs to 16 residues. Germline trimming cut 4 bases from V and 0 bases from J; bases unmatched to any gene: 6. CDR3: CASSQDRGRVNTEAFF. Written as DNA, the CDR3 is TGTGCCAGCTCACAGGACAGGGGCCGAGTGAACACTGAAGCTTTCTTT. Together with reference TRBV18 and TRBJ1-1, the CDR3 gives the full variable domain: NAGVMQNPRHLVRRRGQEARLRCSPMKGHSHVYWYRQLPEEGLKFMVYLQKENIIDESGMPKERFSAEFPKEGPSILRIQQVVRGDSAAYFCASSQDRGRVNTEAFFGQGTRLTVV.